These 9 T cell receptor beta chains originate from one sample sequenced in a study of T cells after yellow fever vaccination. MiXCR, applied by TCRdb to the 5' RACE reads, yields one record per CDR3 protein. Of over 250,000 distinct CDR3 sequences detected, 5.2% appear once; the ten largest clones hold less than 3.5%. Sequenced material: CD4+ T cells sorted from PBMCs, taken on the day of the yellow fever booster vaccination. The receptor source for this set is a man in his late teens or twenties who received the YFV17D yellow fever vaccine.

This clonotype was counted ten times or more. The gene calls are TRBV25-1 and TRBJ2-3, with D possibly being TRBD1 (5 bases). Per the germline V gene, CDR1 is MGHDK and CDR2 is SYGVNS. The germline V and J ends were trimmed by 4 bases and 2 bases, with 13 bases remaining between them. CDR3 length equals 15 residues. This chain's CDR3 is CASSVTGAPTDTQYF. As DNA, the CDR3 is TGTGCCAGCAGTGTAACAGGCGCCCCCACAGATACGCAGTATTTT.

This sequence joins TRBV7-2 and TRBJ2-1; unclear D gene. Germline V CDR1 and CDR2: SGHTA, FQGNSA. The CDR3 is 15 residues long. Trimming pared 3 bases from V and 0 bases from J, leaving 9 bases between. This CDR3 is CASSFSRASYNEQFF. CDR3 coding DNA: TGTGCCAGCAGCTTTTCTAGGGCCTCCTACAATGAGCAGTTCTTC.

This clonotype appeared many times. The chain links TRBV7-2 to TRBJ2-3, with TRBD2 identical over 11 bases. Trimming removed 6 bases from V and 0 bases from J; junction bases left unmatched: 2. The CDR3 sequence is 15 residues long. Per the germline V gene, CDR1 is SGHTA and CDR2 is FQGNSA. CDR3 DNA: TGTGCCAGCAGAAGACTAGCGGGGAGCACAGATACGCAGTATTTT. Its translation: CASRRLAGSTDTQYF.

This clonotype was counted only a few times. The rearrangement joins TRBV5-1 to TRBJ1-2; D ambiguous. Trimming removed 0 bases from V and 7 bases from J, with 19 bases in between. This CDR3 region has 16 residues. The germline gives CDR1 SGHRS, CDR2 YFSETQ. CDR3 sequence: CASSLDAGITEGGYTF. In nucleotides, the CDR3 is TGCGCCAGCAGCTTGGACGCGGGAATCACCGAGGGTGGCTACACCTTC.

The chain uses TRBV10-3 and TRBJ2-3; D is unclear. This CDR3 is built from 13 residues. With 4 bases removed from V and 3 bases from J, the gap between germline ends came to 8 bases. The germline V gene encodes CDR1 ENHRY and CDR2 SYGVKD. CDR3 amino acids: CAISAGGTDTQYF. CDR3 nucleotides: TGTGCCATCAGTGCTGGTGGGACAGATACGCAGTATTTT.

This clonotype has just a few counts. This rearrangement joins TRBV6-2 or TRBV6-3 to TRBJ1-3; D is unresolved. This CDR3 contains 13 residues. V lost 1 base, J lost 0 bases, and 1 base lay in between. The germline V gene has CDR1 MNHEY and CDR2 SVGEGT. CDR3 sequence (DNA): TGTGCCAGCAGTTACTTCTCTGGAAACACCATATATTTT. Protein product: CASSYFSGNTIYF.

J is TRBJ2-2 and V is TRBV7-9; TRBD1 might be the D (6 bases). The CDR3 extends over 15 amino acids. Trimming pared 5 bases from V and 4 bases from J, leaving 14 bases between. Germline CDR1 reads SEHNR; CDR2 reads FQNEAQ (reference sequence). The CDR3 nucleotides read TGTGCCAGCAGCAACCCGACAGGCGGCACCGGGGAGCTGTTTTTT. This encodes CASSNPTGGTGELFF.

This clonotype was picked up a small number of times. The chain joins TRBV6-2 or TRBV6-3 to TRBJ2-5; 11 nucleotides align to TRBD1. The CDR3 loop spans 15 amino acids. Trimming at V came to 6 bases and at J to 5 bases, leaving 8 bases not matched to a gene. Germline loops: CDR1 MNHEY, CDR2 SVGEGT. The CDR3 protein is CASSLDRGLVETQYF. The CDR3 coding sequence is TGTGCCAGCAGCCTGGACAGGGGGCTTGTGGAGACCCAGTACTTC.

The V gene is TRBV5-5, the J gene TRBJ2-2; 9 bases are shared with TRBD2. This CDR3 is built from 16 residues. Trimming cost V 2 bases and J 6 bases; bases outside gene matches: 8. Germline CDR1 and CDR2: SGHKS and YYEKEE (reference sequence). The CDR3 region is CASSLIAGEVSGELFF. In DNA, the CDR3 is TGTGCCAGCAGCTTAATAGCGGGGGAGGTCTCCGGGGAGCTGTTTTTT.